This entry lists 31 T cell receptor beta chains sequenced from one sample in a study of cytomegalovirus exposure and HLA in healthy donors (dated by TCRdb to 2015 to 2018). Libraries were made using the immunoSEQ multiplex PCR assay. For the multiplex PCR, a mixture combining 60 forward primers for TCR Vbeta segments and 13 reverse primers for TCR Jbeta segments was used. Held by TCRdb, this immuneACCESS table contains in-frame sequences only and omits some clones. Under half of the omission traces to an unresolved V gene where checked; the cause of the rest is unknown. The sample has about 100,000 clones on record, approximately 79% of them singletons. Of the sample, approximately 14% falls within the top ten clones. The material sequenced was PBMCs. These receptors were taken from a middle-aged woman in good health and CMV-seropositive.

This clone was recorded only once. Relative to the germline gene, one junction end is altered; a read error may explain this. The V call is TRBV7-7, the J call TRBJ2-1; 12 bases are a match to TRBD2. There are 15 residues in the CDR3. Germline values: CDR1 SSHAT, CDR2 FNYEAQ (reference sequence). DNA of the CDR3: TGTGCTAGCAGCCTGACTAGCGGGGGAAACAATGAGCAGTTCTTC. Protein sequence: CASSLTSGGNNEQFF.

This chain connects TRBV19 to TRBJ2-5; 9 positions agree with TRBD2. The germline V gene encodes CDR1 LNHDA and CDR2 SQIVND (reference sequence). With V trimmed by 3 bases and J by 2 bases, 4 bases remained unmatched. The CDR3 loop spans 15 amino acids. The CDR3 DNA is TGTGCCAGTAGTATGGGGCTAGCGGGGCAAGAGACCCAGTACTTC. It encodes CASSMGLAGQETQYF.

The chain employs TRBV19 and TRBJ1-5, with TRBD1 matching 7 bases. This CDR3 is built from 17 residues. Losses at the gene ends were 1 base for V and 1 base for J; bases not matched to a gene: 7. Germline V gene data show CDR1 as LNHDA and CDR2 as SQIVND (reference sequence). The CDR3 loop reads CASSIGAGGASNQPQHF. CDR3 bases: TGTGCCAGTAGTATAGGGGCAGGGGGTGCCAGCAATCAGCCCCAGCATTTT.

The CDR3 DNA is TGTGCCAGCACCAAACTCAACCGACAGGGGCACTATGGCTACACCTTC. The encoded protein is CASTKLNRQGHYGYTF. J is TRBJ1-2 and V is TRBV5-4; 8 nucleotides align to TRBD1. J lost 3 bases, V lost 6 bases, and 13 bases had no gene match. CDR3 size: 16 residues. From germline, CDR1 is SGHNT and CDR2 YYREEE (reference sequence). The variable domain in full, with the rest retrieved from reference TRBV5-4 and TRBJ1-2, is ETGVTQSPTHLIKTRGQQVTLRCSSQSGHNTVSWYQQALGQGPQFIFQYYREEENGRGNFPPRFSGLQFPNYSSELNVNALELDDSALYLCASTKLNRQGHYGYTFGSGTRLTVV.

With regard to this clone: The junction departs from the called germline gene at one end, perhaps through a read error. The chain uses TRBV7-7 and TRBJ2-5, with 9 bases identical to TRBD2. Germline CDR1 reads SSHAT; CDR2 reads FNYEAQ (reference sequence). This CDR3 is built from 15 residues. CDR3 in amino acids: CASSLGLASGETQYF. The DNA for the CDR3 is TGTGCTAGCAGCTTAGGACTAGCGTCTGGGGAGACCCAGTACTTC.

V usage is TRBV5-1 and J usage is TRBJ1-4; weak D call: TRBD1 (6 bases). V was clipped by 0 bases and J by 4 bases, with 10 bases between them. Germline V gene data show CDR1 as SGHRS and CDR2 as YFSETQ. The CDR3 contains 15 residues. CDR3 loop: CASSLAGQSNEKLFF. The CDR3 bases are TGCGCCAGCAGCTTGGCCGGACAGAGTAATGAAAAACTGTTTTTT.

The gene calls are TRBV5-1 and TRBJ2-7; D is unclear. Per germline, CDR1 SGHRS and CDR2 YFSETQ. The CDR3 covers 13 residues. Trimming took off 0 bases at V and 4 bases at J, with 8 bases between the two ends. CDR3 loop: CASSLESMYEQYF. CDR3 nucleotides: TGCGCCAGCAGCTTGGAAAGCATGTACGAGCAGTACTTC.

This sequence joins TRBV9 and TRBJ2-5; 12 bases map to TRBD2. Germline-derived CDR1 and CDR2 are SGDLS and YYNGEE. This CDR3 contains 16 residues. Germline trimming cut 0 bases from V and 9 bases from J; bases unmatched to any gene: 9. DNA of the CDR3: TGTGCCAGCAGCGTAGAGCTAGCGGGGGGGCTGGGGCCCCAGTACTTC. Encoded protein: CASSVELAGGLGPQYF.

V usage is TRBV25-1 and J usage is TRBJ2-2; no clear D gene. Trimming pared 8 bases from V and 0 bases from J, leaving 7 bases between. This CDR3 has 13 amino acids. Germline loops: CDR1 MGHDK, CDR2 SYGVNS. The CDR3 loop is CASGRSNTGELFF. CDR3 coding DNA: TGTGCCAGCGGCAGATCGAACACCGGGGAGCTGTTTTTT.

The genes are TRBV7-2 and TRBJ2-7; D is ambiguous. CDR3 length equals 14 residues. Trimming removed 4 bases at V and 6 bases at J, with 16 bases between. Looked up from germline, CDR1 is SGHTA and CDR2 is FQGNSA. The chain's CDR3 is CASSSYGQNSEQYF. The CDR3 region has the DNA TGTGCCAGCAGCTCCTATGGGCAAAACTCCGAGCAGTACTTC.

V and J are TRBV2 and TRBJ1-4; a possible D gene is TRBD1 (6 bases). This CDR3 has 15 residues. Germline-derived CDR1 and CDR2 are SNHLY and FYNNEI. Trimming stripped 7 bases from V and 5 bases from J, with 17 bases between. CDR3 DNA sequence: TGTGCCAGCACTGCCTTCGGGACACAAAATGAAAAACTGTTTTTT. This encodes CASTAFGTQNEKLFF.

V and J are TRBV7-9 and TRBJ2-7; possible D gene TRBD2, 6 bases. Per germline, CDR1 SEHNR and CDR2 FQNEAQ (reference sequence). The CDR3 length is 15 residues. V shed 5 bases and J shed 3 bases, with 17 bases lying between them. This chain's CDR3 is CASSAGTEGGYEQYF. The CDR3, as DNA: TGTGCCAGCAGCGCCGGGACGGAGGGAGGCTACGAGCAGTACTTC.

This chain links TRBV7-8 with TRBJ1-1; possibly TRBD1 for D (5 bases). CDR1 is SGHVS and CDR2 is FQNEAQ in the germline V gene. V shed 4 bases and J shed 7 bases, with 10 bases lying between them. The CDR3 has 12 residues. CDR3 amino acids: CASSSVGGEAFF. The CDR3 nucleotides read TGTGCCAGCAGCTCCGTCGGGGGTGAAGCTTTCTTT. The full variable domain, rest sourced from reference TRBV7-8 and TRBJ1-1, is GAGVSQSPRYKVAKRGQDVALRCDPISGHVSLFWYQQALGQGPEFLTYFQNEAQLDKSGLPSDRFFAERPEGSVSTLKIQRTQQEDSAVYLCASSSVGGEAFFGQGTRLTVV.

The chain links TRBV18 to TRBJ2-3, with 7 bases lining up with TRBD1. After removal of 3 bases from V and 0 bases from J, the junction contained 3 bases not matched to a gene. CDR3 length equals 15 residues. The germline CDR1 and CDR2 sequences are KGHSH and LQKENI. CDR3 region: CASSPDRESTDTQYF. For the CDR3, the DNA is TGTGCCAGCTCACCCGACAGGGAAAGCACAGATACGCAGTATTTT.

The chain is built from TRBV30 and TRBJ2-7, with TRBD2 matching over 8 bases. The V segment lost 2 bases and the J segment 0 bases; nucleotides outside the gene matches: 6. The CDR3 is made up of 15 amino acids. Germline CDR1 reads GTSNPN; CDR2 reads SVGIG (reference sequence). As DNA, the CDR3 is TGTGCCTGGAGTTATAGCGGGACATTCTCCTACGAGCAGTACTTC. It is translated as CAWSYSGTFSYEQYF. The variable domain in full, with the rest retrieved from reference TRBV30 and TRBJ2-7, is SQTIHQWPATLVQPVGSPLSLECTVEGTSNPNLYWYRQAAGRGLQLLFYSVGIGQISSEVPQNLSASRPQDRQFILSSKKLLLSDSGFYLCAWSYSGTFSYEQYFGPGTRLTVT.

The chain recombines TRBV6-5 with TRBJ1-3, with 7 bases matching TRBD1. Germline CDR1 MNHEY, CDR2 SVGAGI. V lost 6 bases to trimming and J lost 2 bases; unmatched junction nucleotides: 4. The CDR3 runs 14 residues. The CDR3 here is CASRTGVAGNTIYF. CDR3 DNA sequence: TGTGCCAGCAGAACAGGGGTGGCTGGAAACACCATATATTTT.

The V gene is TRBV10-1, the J gene TRBJ2-1, with 8 nucleotides matching TRBD1. From germline, CDR1 is WNHNN and CDR2 SYGVQD (reference sequence). Unmatched junction bases numbered 7, after V lost 3 bases and J lost 3 bases. The CDR3 totals 16 residues. The CDR3 spells CASSDSDRGLYNEQFF. Here the CDR3 DNA reads TGCGCCAGCAGTGATTCCGACAGGGGCCTCTACAATGAGCAGTTCTTC.

The chain recombines TRBV11-2 with TRBJ1-1; possible D gene TRBD1, 6 bases. Germline CDR1 is SGHAT and CDR2 is FQNNGV. CDR3 length: 14 residues. The V end was cut by 4 bases, the J end by 7 bases, with 16 bases between. CDR3 sequence reads: CASSWRQGLGEAFF. In DNA form, the CDR3 reads TGTGCCAGCAGCTGGAGGCAGGGGTTGGGTGAAGCTTTCTTT. Variable domain in full (rest from reference TRBV11-2 and TRBJ1-1): EAGVAQSPRYKIIEKRQSVAFWCNPISGHATLYWYQQILGQGPKLLIQFQNNGVVDDSQLPKDRFSAERLKGVDSTLKIQPAKLEDSAVYLCASSWRQGLGEAFFGQGTRLTVV.

The chain uses TRBV5-1 and TRBJ1-1, with D uncertain. In germline, CDR1 is SGHRS, CDR2 YFSETQ. V was trimmed by 4 bases and J by 5 bases, leaving 15 bases between them. The CDR3 is made up of 14 amino acids. The CDR3 DNA follows: TGCGCCAGCAGCCTCCACACGGGGAGAACTGAAGCTTTCTTT. This sequence encodes CASSLHTGRTEAFF.

V usage is TRBV4-1 and J usage is TRBJ2-7; D call uncertain. The germline V and J ends were trimmed by 0 bases and 7 bases, with 13 bases remaining between them. CDR1 and CDR2 (germline): MGHRA, YSYEKL. The CDR3 is 14 amino acids. The CDR3 is CASSQEWALWEQYF. Here the CDR3 DNA reads TGCGCCAGCAGCCAAGAATGGGCGCTCTGGGAGCAGTACTTC.

This chain links TRBV7-9 with TRBJ1-6; 8 bases are a match to TRBD1. V shed 5 bases, J shed 9 bases, and the junction held 6 bases outside the gene matches. This CDR3 has 14 amino acids. In germline, CDR1 is SEHNR, CDR2 FQNEAQ (reference sequence). CDR3 region: CASSKDRGISPLHF. In DNA, the CDR3 is TGTGCCAGCAGCAAAGACAGGGGAATTTCACCCCTCCACTTT.

The rearrangement uses TRBV19 and TRBJ2-5; TRBD1 is a possible D gene (6 bases). This CDR3 contains 13 residues. The V and J ends lost 3 bases and 2 bases respectively, with 7 bases between them. The V gene's germline CDR1 is LNHDA and CDR2 SQIVND (reference sequence). CDR3 protein: CASSMDSQETQYF. The CDR3 DNA sequence: TGTGCCAGTAGTATGGACAGTCAAGAGACCCAGTACTTC.

The rearrangement uses TRBV2 and TRBJ1-4; TRBD1 is a possible D gene (6 bases). The CDR3 extends over 12 amino acids. Germline CDR1 and CDR2: SNHLY and FYNNEI. V lost 6 bases, J lost 4 bases, and 6 bases lay in between. CDR3 amino acids: CASRDSNEKLFF. The CDR3 coding sequence is TGTGCCAGCAGGGACAGTAATGAAAAACTGTTTTTT.

The chain links TRBV10-1 to TRBJ2-1; 9 bases are shared with TRBD1. The CDR3 is 16 amino acids. Germline lookup yields CDR1 WNHNN and CDR2 SYGVQD (reference sequence). The V gene end was trimmed by 3 bases and the J gene end by 7 bases; junction bases not matched to a gene: 10. In nucleotides, the CDR3 is TGCGCCAGCAGTGACCTGGACAGGGGTGAAAGAAATGAGCAGTTCTTC. Encoded protein: CASSDLDRGERNEQFF.

This chain uses TRBV2 with TRBJ1-1; D uncertain. The length of the CDR3 is 13 residues. V was cut by 2 bases and J by 1 base, with 5 bases left in between. CDR1 and CDR2 (germline): SNHLY, FYNNEI. CDR3 sequence reads: CASSEPGNTEAFF. The DNA for the CDR3 is TGTGCCAGCAGTGAACCGGGGAACACTGAAGCTTTCTTT.

This chain links TRBV7-9 with TRBJ1-3; TRBD1 matches 8 bases. V lost 5 bases, J lost 4 bases, and 13 bases stayed unmatched. Germline lookup yields CDR1 SEHNR and CDR2 FQNEAQ (reference sequence). The CDR3 is 17 residues long. CDR3 sequence reads: CASSRDRPTFSGNTIYF. CDR3 in DNA: TGTGCCAGCAGCCGGGACAGGCCCACCTTTTCCGGAAACACCATATATTTT.

V is TRBV7-9 and J is TRBJ2-2; weak D call: TRBD1 (5 bases). The CDR3 contains 13 residues. The germline V gene encodes CDR1 SEHNR and CDR2 FQNEAQ (reference sequence). The V and J ends lost 5 bases and 3 bases respectively, with 7 bases between them. CDR3 DNA: TGTGCCAGCAGCACCAGGGACACCGGGGAGCTGTTTTTT. It yields the protein CASSTRDTGELFF.

This chain uses TRBV5-1 with TRBJ1-4; unclear D gene. Trimming removed 5 bases at V and 2 bases at J, with 10 bases between. CDR1 SGHRS and CDR2 YFSETQ come from the germline V gene. This CDR3 is 14 amino acids long. The CDR3 region is CASRLQSTNEKLFF. CDR3 in DNA: TGCGCCAGCAGATTACAGTCGACTAATGAAAAACTGTTTTTT. Supplemented by reference TRBV5-1 and TRBJ1-4, the full variable domain reads KAGVTQTPRYLIKTRGQQVTLSCSPISGHRSVSWYQQTPGQGLQFLFEYFSETQRNKGNFPGRFSGRQFSNSRSEMNVSTLELGDSALYLCASRLQSTNEKLFFGSGTQLSVL.

This clone appeared many times. This chain uses TRBV11-3 with TRBJ2-1; D is possibly TRBD1 (5 bases). V lost 8 bases and J 5 bases, leaving 13 bases between the germline ends. The CDR3 is made up of 13 amino acids. Germline V CDR1 and CDR2: SGHNT, YENEEA. The CDR3: CASGRAGNNEQFF. The CDR3 bases are TGTGCCAGCGGACGGGCAGGGAACAATGAGCAGTTCTTC. Supplemented by reference TRBV11-3 and TRBJ2-1, the full variable domain reads EAGVVQSPRYKIIEKKQPVAFWCNPISGHNTLYWYLQNLGQGPELLIRYENEEAVDDSQLPKDRFSAERLKGVDSTLKIQPAELGDSAVYLCASGRAGNNEQFFGPGTRLTVL.

This clone was counted only a few times. The chain has TRBV18 and TRBJ2-3; 8 bases are shared with TRBD1. V was pared by 2 bases and J by 6 bases, with 1 base of the junction left unmatched. The CDR3 contains 13 residues. Looked up from germline, CDR1 is KGHSH and CDR2 is LQKENI. The CDR3 is CASSPRDRDTQYF. The CDR3 DNA follows: TGTGCCAGCTCACCAAGGGACAGGGATACGCAGTATTTT.

The chain employs TRBV7-2 and TRBJ1-1, with D tentatively TRBD1 (5 bases). Germline V gene data show CDR1 as SGHTA and CDR2 as FQGNSA. The ends were cut back, 7 bases at V and 7 bases at J, with 19 bases in the middle. The CDR3 is made up of 14 amino acids. The CDR3 region is CASTFSAGQGEAFF. Here the CDR3 DNA reads TGTGCCAGCACATTCAGTGCGGGGCAGGGTGAAGCTTTCTTT.